Below, 18 T cell receptor beta chains from the same sample are listed, as sequenced in a study of identical twins. TCRdb used MiXCR to reprocess the 5' RACE reads, holding one entry per CDR3 protein. The table lists some 570,000 distinct CDR3 sequences, around 22% of them singletons. The same sample was also studied in work on yellow fever vaccine responses in identical twins.

Sequencing used CD4+ T cells sorted from blood. All receptors derive from a young woman in good health.

The chain links TRBV2 to TRBJ1-5; D gene unclear. This CDR3 is built from 13 residues. Germline V gene lookup returns CDR1 SNHLY and CDR2 FYNNEI. With 3 bases removed from V and 1 base from J, the gap between germline ends came to 4 bases. Here the CDR3 DNA reads TGTGCCAGCAGTGACATAAGCAATCAGCCCCAGCATTTT. It codes for CASSDISNQPQHF.

The V and J genes are TRBV7-9 and TRBJ2-3; 7 bases fit TRBD2. Trimming took 6 bases from V and 0 from J; bases not matched to a gene: 6. Germline loops: CDR1 SEHNR, CDR2 FQNEAQ (reference sequence). The CDR3 has 15 residues. As DNA, the CDR3 is TGTGCCAGCAGTGCAAGCGGGGCTAGCACAGATACGCAGTATTTT. Translated, it gives CASSASGASTDTQYF.

This CDR3 reads CASSSTGFGSSYGYTF. In nucleotides, the CDR3 is TGTGCCAGCAGCTCTACGGGATTTGGTAGTAGCTATGGCTACACCTTC. The rearrangement links TRBV7-9 to TRBJ1-2; no clear D. Germline V gives CDR1 SEHNR, CDR2 FQNEAQ (reference sequence). This CDR3 has 16 residues. V was cut by 4 bases and J by 4 bases, with 19 bases left in between.

This sequence joins TRBV29-1 and TRBJ2-1; 8 positions agree with TRBD1. Germline V lookup: CDR1 SQVTM, CDR2 ANQGSEA. With V trimmed by 3 bases and J by 6 bases, 7 bases remained unmatched. The CDR3 runs 14 residues. CDR3 residues: CSVDRDRRFNEQFF. The DNA for the CDR3 is TGCAGCGTTGACAGGGACAGGCGGTTCAATGAGCAGTTCTTC.

There are a few counts of this clonotype. V is TRBV5-1 and J is TRBJ2-3, with 9 bases lining up with TRBD2. Germline loops: CDR1 SGHRS, CDR2 YFSETQ. The CDR3 is made up of 14 amino acids. V was pared by 2 bases and J by 4 bases, with 2 bases of the junction left unmatched. The CDR3 spells CASSFSGSPDTQYF. DNA for the CDR3: TGCGCCAGCAGCTTTAGCGGGAGCCCAGATACGCAGTATTTT. The complete variable domain, with remaining parts taken from reference TRBV5-1 and TRBJ2-3, reads KAGVTQTPRYLIKTRGQQVTLSCSPISGHRSVSWYQQTPGQGLQFLFEYFSETQRNKGNFPGRFSGRQFSNSRSEMNVSTLELGDSALYLCASSFSGSPDTQYFGPGTRLTVL.

This clonotype occurred a few times. The genes are TRBV5-1 and TRBJ2-1; D is possibly TRBD1 (5 bases). Trimming took off 7 bases at V and 3 bases at J, with 14 bases between the two ends. The germline V gene has CDR1 SGHRS and CDR2 YFSETQ. This CDR3 is built from 14 residues. The CDR3 loop reads CASGHGQNYNEQFF. The CDR3 region has the DNA TGCGCCAGCGGACACGGGCAAAACTACAATGAGCAGTTCTTC.

This clonotype was found a few times. V gene TRBV7-9 combines with J gene TRBJ2-3, with 10 bases that match TRBD2. Per the germline V gene, CDR1 is SEHNR and CDR2 is FQNEAQ (reference sequence). There are 16 residues in the CDR3. V shed 5 bases, J shed 3 bases, and the junction held 8 bases outside the gene matches. The CDR3 loop reads CASSRTQLAGTDTQYF. In nucleotides, the CDR3 is TGTGCCAGCAGCCGCACCCAACTAGCGGGGACAGATACGCAGTATTTT.

The gene calls are TRBV29-1 and TRBJ2-5; D may be TRBD1 or TRBD2 (6 bases each). Between the trimmed V and J ends, which lost 4 bases and 3 bases, there was a span of 12 bases. The CDR3 sequence is 13 residues long. Germline assignment: CDR1 SQVTM and CDR2 ANQGSEA. The CDR3 region has the DNA TGCAGCGTTGCCCGGGGGCTAGAAGAGACCCAGTACTTC. Protein product: CSVARGLEETQYF. The full variable domain, rest sourced from reference TRBV29-1 and TRBJ2-5, is SAVISQKPSRDICQRGTSLTIQCQVDSQVTMMFWYRQQPGQSLTLIATANQGSEATYESGFVIDKFPISRPNLTFSTLTVSNMSPEDSSIYLCSVARGLEETQYFGPGTRLLVL.

The V call is TRBV6-1, the J call TRBJ2-7; 9 nucleotides agree with TRBD2. The V gene's germline CDR1 is MNHNS and CDR2 SASEGT. CDR3 length equals 17 residues. V lost 7 bases and J lost 2; bases outside the gene matches: 15. Written as DNA, the CDR3 is TGTGCCAGCATAAAAGTGTTCGGCGGGGGGGTTCCCTACGAGCAGTACGTC. Encoded protein: CASIKVFGGGVPYEQYV.

Only a few counts were recorded for this clonotype. The chain is built from TRBV5-1 and TRBJ2-7; 8 nucleotides line up with TRBD2. The germline CDR1 and CDR2 sequences are SGHRS and YFSETQ. The ends lost 1 base at V and 2 bases at J; junction bases unmatched: 5. The CDR3 spans 15 residues. The CDR3 loop is CASSLLTSATYEQYF. CDR3 nucleotides: TGCGCCAGCAGCTTGTTGACTAGCGCAACCTACGAGCAGTACTTC.

The gene calls are TRBV2 and TRBJ2-1; TRBD2 matches 12 bases. The trim removed 3 bases at V and 8 bases at J, leaving 5 bases unmatched. Per the germline V gene, CDR1 is SNHLY and CDR2 is FYNNEI. The CDR3 is made up of 15 amino acids. The CDR3, as DNA: TGTGCCAGCAGTGAGTCTAGCGGGAGGGCCGATGAGCAGTTCTTC. Translation gives CASSESSGRADEQFF.

Remarks on this clonotype: One end of the junction varies from germline; a read error may be responsible. This rearrangement joins TRBV24-1 to TRBJ2-4; 9 nucleotides line up with TRBD1. This CDR3 comprises 15 residues. Germline lookup yields CDR1 KGHDR and CDR2 SFDVKD. In DNA, the CDR3 is TGTGCCACCAGTGATTCGGGACAGGGACTAAACACTCAGTACTTC. Its translation is CATSDSGQGLNTQYF.

The rearrangement joins TRBV12-3 or TRBV12-4 to TRBJ1-1, with a possible D match to TRBD1 (6 bases). The CDR3 covers 15 residues. Between the trimmed V and J ends, which lost 4 bases and 5 bases, there was a span of 17 bases. In nucleotides, the CDR3 is TGTGCCAGCAGTTACCAGGGGAGATCGGGGACTGAAGCTTTCTTT. Protein product: CASSYQGRSGTEAFF.

This chain uses TRBV28 with TRBJ2-7, with 7 bases aligning to TRBD1. There are 16 residues in the CDR3. Per the germline V gene, CDR1 is MDHEN and CDR2 is SYDVKM. Trimming at V came to 6 bases and at J to 3 bases, leaving 14 bases not matched to a gene. In DNA form, the CDR3 reads TGTGCCAGCAGGGGCCTACAGGGGTCCAGGAACTACGAGCAGTACTTC. Translation gives CASRGLQGSRNYEQYF.

The chain has TRBV6-5 and TRBJ2-7; D unresolved. V was shortened by 0 bases and J by 2 bases, with 17 bases between the two germline ends. Germline CDR1 reads MNHEY; CDR2 reads SVGAGI. This CDR3 comprises 17 residues. The DNA for the CDR3 is TGTGCCAGCAGTTACTCAAGTCTGTCAGACGGACCCTACGAGCAGTACTTC. Translated: CASSYSSLSDGPYEQYF.

Comments on this clonotype: At one boundary the junction diverges from the germline segment, which might be a read error. This rearrangement joins TRBV12-3 or TRBV12-4 to TRBJ2-1; D perhaps matches TRBD2 (7 bases). The CDR3 runs to 14 residues. CDR3 DNA sequence: TGTGCCAGCAGTTCCCACAGGGACTACAATGAGCAGTTATTC. This sequence encodes CASSSHRDYNEQLF.

The J gene is TRBJ1-6, the V gene TRBV3-1; no clear D. The CDR3 consists of 13 residues. Germline lookup yields CDR1 LGHDT and CDR2 YNNKEL (reference sequence). Trimming took off 4 bases at V and 7 bases at J, with 8 bases between the two ends. CDR3 amino acids: CASSPNSNSPLHF. For the CDR3, the DNA is TGTGCCAGCAGCCCGAATTCGAATTCACCCCTCCACTTT.

Concerning this clonotype: The germline gene is not matched at one end of the junction; a read error may be the cause. The chain recombines TRBV20-1 with TRBJ2-1, with 9 bases aligning to TRBD2. CDR1 is DFQATT, CDR2 SNEGSKA, per germline (reference sequence). The CDR3 consists of 17 residues. The CDR3 loop is CSARDHWAGGKYNEQFF. For the CDR3, the DNA is TGCAGCGCTAGAGATCATTGGGCGGGGGGGAAGTACAATGAGCAGTTCTTC.